The clone carrying this T cell receptor beta chain came up once. This sample is drawn from a study of control samples from healthy donors and cancer patients. Some clones are missing from TCRdb's copy, which holds only in-frame ones; the method was immunoSEQ multiplex PCR. The data contain fewer than 95,000 clones, 90% to 95% of them singletons. The sequenced material came from blood. The source is a young man in good health.

CDR3 in DNA: TGTGCCTGGAGTGTTGGTGGACCGGGTGAAAAACTGTTTTTT. Protein: CAWSVGGPGEKLFF. The chain carries TRBV30 and TRBJ1-4; no clear D gene. Trimming removed 0 bases at V and 7 bases at J, with 12 bases between. CDR1 and CDR2 from the germline V gene are GTSNPN and SVGIG (reference sequence). The CDR3 extends over 14 amino acids.